A selection of T cell receptor beta chains follows, all from one sample in a study of technical replicates of blood from a few donors. Generated by immunoSEQ multiplex PCR, the TCRdb table keeps only in-frame clones and is missing some. The sample holds 45,000 to 55,000 clones; approximately 95% are singletons and the top ten take 0.39%. The material sequenced was T cells isolated from PBMCs. The origin of the receptors is a human donor in good health. CDR3s include the opening cysteine and the closing phenylalanine or tryptophan. D genes are given only for firm matches. Clone size, where shown, is once, few, many, or a class for clones that have expanded.

cdr3_aa cdr3_nt j_call d_call v_call clone_size
CASAPGQGYEKLFF TGCGCCAGCGCCCCCGGGCAGGGTTATGAAAAACTGTTTTTT TRBJ1-4 NA TRBV5-1 NA
CASSSGGANTGELFF TGCGCCAGCAGCAGTGGCGGCGCGAACACCGGGGAGCTGTTTTTT TRBJ2-2 NA TRBV5-1 NA
CASSSRLAASTDTQYF TGCGCCAGCAGCTCCAGACTAGCGGCTAGCACAGATACGCAGTATTTT TRBJ2-3 TRBD2 TRBV5-1 NA
CASSQAGLGGMDEQFF TGTGCCAGCAGCCAAGCGGGACTAGGAGGCATGGACGAGCAGTTCTTC TRBJ2-1 TRBD2 TRBV4-2 once
CAPLTALLENTIYF TGTGCACCATTGACAGCCCTCCTCGAAAACACCATATATTTT TRBJ1-3 NA TRBV7-3 NA
CAITPRDRDHNEQFF TGTGCCATCACCCCGCGGGACAGGGACCACAATGAGCAGTTCTTC TRBJ2-1 TRBD1 TRBV10-3 NA
CASSFDTKETQYF TGTGCCAGCAGCTTTGACACCAAAGAGACCCAGTACTTC TRBJ2-5 NA TRBV11-2 once
CASSFSPSSSYEQYF TGTGCCAGCAGTTTTAGTCCGAGTAGCTCCTACGAGCAGTACTTC TRBJ2-7 NA TRBV5-6 NA
CASSQEGRYGYTF TGTGCCAGCAGCCAAGAGGGGCGGTATGGCTACACCTTC TRBJ1-2 NA TRBV14 few
CAIGAGVTEAFF TGTGCCATCGGAGCAGGGGTAACTGAAGCTTTCTTT TRBJ1-1 NA TRBV10-3 NA
CASSLAGGTNEQFF TGTGCCAGCAGCTTGGCCGGGGGGACGAATGAGCAGTTCTTC TRBJ2-1 TRBD2 TRBV7-3 NA
CSVQVGGGTGETQYF TGCAGCGTTCAGGTCGGGGGCGGGACAGGGGAGACCCAGTACTTC TRBJ2-5 TRBD1 TRBV29-1 NA
CASSPGGNWFEQYF TGTGCCAGCTCACCTGGGGGCAATTGGTTCGAGCAGTACTTC TRBJ2-7 NA TRBV18 NA
CASSGNTGELFF TGTGCCTCGAGCGGTAACACCGGGGAGCTGTTTTTT TRBJ2-2 NA TRBV9 NA
CASSYSNFPGRETQYF TGTGCCAGCAGTTACTCGAATTTTCCAGGGCGGGAGACCCAGTACTTC TRBJ2-5 NA TRBV6-6 once
CASSQSDRGRNTQYF TGTGCCAGCAGTCAGAGTGACAGGGGTAGGAATACGCAGTATTTT TRBJ2-3 TRBD1 TRBV27 NA
CASGSGTVKYGGELFF TGTGCTAGTGGTTCGGGGACAGTCAAGTACGGCGGGGAGCTGTTTTTT TRBJ2-2 TRBD1 TRBV12-5 NA
CARGNGQGTTDTQYF TGTGCCAGGGGAAACGGACAGGGAACCACAGATACGCAGTATTTT TRBJ2-3 TRBD1 TRBV25-1 NA
CASSEGQGFGTQYF TGTGCCAGCAGTGAGGGACAGGGGTTCGGGACCCAGTACTTC TRBJ2-5 TRBD1 TRBV25-1 NA
CASSYRMAGGIYEQYF TGTGCCAGCAGTTATAGGATGGCGGGAGGGATCTACGAGCAGTACTTC TRBJ2-7 TRBD2 TRBV6-5 NA
CASSVEEREIRNEQFF TGTGCCAGCAGCGTAGAAGAGCGGGAGATACGCAATGAGCAGTTCTTC TRBJ2-1 TRBD2 TRBV9 NA
CSVVSYEQYF TGCAGCGTTGTATCCTACGAGCAGTACTTC TRBJ2-7 NA TRBV29-1 once
CASSYAGTGAYEQYF TGTGCCAGCAGTTACGCTGGGACAGGGGCCTACGAGCAGTACTTC TRBJ2-7 TRBD1 TRBV6-5 NA
CASSQDPGGRTGELFF TGCGCCAGCAGCCAAGATCCTGGCGGGAGAACCGGGGAGCTGTTTTTT TRBJ2-2 TRBD2 TRBV4-1 once
CASNQFEGRGNYGYTF TGTGCCAGCAACCAGTTTGAGGGCAGGGGGAACTATGGCTACACCTTC TRBJ1-2 TRBD1 TRBV7-9 once
CASSIARDTEAFF TGTGCCAGTAGTATAGCCCGAGACACTGAAGCTTTCTTT TRBJ1-1 NA TRBV19 NA
CASGLAGGIDGELFF TGTGCCAGTGGACTAGCGGGAGGCATAGACGGGGAGCTGTTTTTT TRBJ2-2 TRBD2 TRBV2 NA
CASSVGDREDPDFQDYNEQFF TGTGCCAGCAGCGTAGGTGACAGAGAAGATCCAGACTTCCAAGACTACAATGAGCAGTTCTTC TRBJ2-1 NA TRBV9 NA
CASSVLRPNEKLFF TGTGCCAGCAGCGTCCTCCGTCCTAATGAAAAACTGTTTTTT TRBJ1-4 NA TRBV6-1 few
CASSLTGDYNEQFF TGCGCCAGCAGCTTAACAGGGGATTACAATGAGCAGTTCTTC TRBJ2-1 TRBD1 TRBV5-1 NA
CASSGGTERNGYTF TGTGCCAGCAGCGGGGGGACAGAGAGGAATGGCTACACCTTC TRBJ1-2 TRBD1 TRBV9 once
CACSPIAGEVGDTQYF TGTGCCTGTTCCCCCATCGCGGGAGAGGTGGGAGATACGCAGTATTTT TRBJ2-3 TRBD2 TRBV30 NA
CASRNRVSEAFF TGTGCCAGTAGGAACAGGGTTTCTGAAGCTTTCTTT TRBJ1-1 NA TRBV19 NA
CATSRVAGGGEKLFF TGTGCCACCAGCAGAGTGGCAGGGGGAGGCGAAAAACTGTTTTTT TRBJ1-4 TRBD1 TRBV15 NA
CSVEAGDGGYTF TGCAGCGTTGAAGCAGGGGACGGGGGCTACACCTTC TRBJ1-2 NA TRBV29-1 NA
CASSPGQGDYSNQPQHF TGTGCCAGCAGCCCGGGACAGGGCGATTATAGCAATCAGCCCCAGCATTTT TRBJ1-5 TRBD1 TRBV2 NA
CASSPVTGVREETQYF TGTGCCAGCAGCCCAGTGACAGGGGTAAGGGAAGAGACCCAGTACTTC TRBJ2-5 TRBD1 TRBV9 NA
CASSQGLHTDTQYF TGTGCCAGCAGCCAAGGACTCCACACAGATACGCAGTATTTT TRBJ2-3 NA TRBV4-2 NA
CASSKGLETDTQYF TGTGCCAGCAGCAAGGGACTTGAAACAGATACGCAGTATTTT TRBJ2-3 NA TRBV5-4 NA
CASSSGQGIHEQYF TGTGCCAGCAGCTCGGGACAGGGGATACACGAGCAGTACTTC TRBJ2-7 TRBD1 TRBV5-6 NA
CASSQGILARTTSYEQYF TGCGCCAGCAGCCAGGGAATACTAGCGCGAACTACATCCTACGAGCAGTACTTC TRBJ2-7 TRBD2 TRBV4-1 once
CASSQEVNYQETQYF TGCGCCAGCAGCCAAGAAGTGAACTACCAAGAGACCCAGTACTTC TRBJ2-5 NA TRBV4-1 NA
CASSLTRGSYEQYF TGTGCCAGCAGCCTAACGCGGGGGTCCTACGAGCAGTACTTC TRBJ2-7 TRBD2 TRBV5-4 NA
CASSPTGSKETQYF TGTGCCAGCAGCCCGACAGGTTCAAAAGAGACCCAGTACTTC TRBJ2-5 NA TRBV7-3 NA
CASSPDRRETQYF TGTGCCAGCAGCCCGGACAGAAGAGAGACCCAGTACTTC TRBJ2-5 NA TRBV5-4 NA
CASSLPGQGSRNTEAFF TGTGCCAGCAGCCTCCCGGGACAGGGGTCGAGGAACACTGAAGCTTTCTTT TRBJ1-1 TRBD1 TRBV11-2 once
CASSTGTGGTGELFF TGTGCCAGCAGTACAGGGACAGGGGGGACCGGGGAGCTGTTTTTT TRBJ2-2 TRBD1 TRBV6-6 NA
CASSVASVGYTF TGTGCCAGCAGTGTTGCCTCGGTTGGCTACACCTTC TRBJ1-2 NA TRBV2 NA
CASSPPVGQGRPIYF TGTGCCAGCAGTCCACCGGTGGGACAGGGACGTCCCATATATTTT TRBJ1-3 TRBD1 TRBV25-1 NA
CASSQDGGGVSEGTSYNEQFF TGTGCCAGCAGCCAAGATGGGGGAGGGGTGTCGGAGGGGACCTCCTACAATGAGCAGTTCTTC TRBJ2-1 TRBD2 TRBV4-2 NA
CASSLADGQYEQYF TGTGCTAGCAGCTTAGCCGACGGACAGTACGAGCAGTACTTC TRBJ2-7 NA TRBV7-7 NA
CASRDYHNEQFF TGTGCCAGCAGGGACTATCACAATGAGCAGTTCTTC TRBJ2-1 NA TRBV2 NA
CAIQAGNTEAFF TGTGCAATACAAGCGGGGAACACTGAAGCTTTCTTT TRBJ1-1 NA TRBV7-9 once
CAWSVREQYF TGTGCCTGGAGTGTGAGAGAGCAGTACTTC TRBJ2-7 NA TRBV30 NA